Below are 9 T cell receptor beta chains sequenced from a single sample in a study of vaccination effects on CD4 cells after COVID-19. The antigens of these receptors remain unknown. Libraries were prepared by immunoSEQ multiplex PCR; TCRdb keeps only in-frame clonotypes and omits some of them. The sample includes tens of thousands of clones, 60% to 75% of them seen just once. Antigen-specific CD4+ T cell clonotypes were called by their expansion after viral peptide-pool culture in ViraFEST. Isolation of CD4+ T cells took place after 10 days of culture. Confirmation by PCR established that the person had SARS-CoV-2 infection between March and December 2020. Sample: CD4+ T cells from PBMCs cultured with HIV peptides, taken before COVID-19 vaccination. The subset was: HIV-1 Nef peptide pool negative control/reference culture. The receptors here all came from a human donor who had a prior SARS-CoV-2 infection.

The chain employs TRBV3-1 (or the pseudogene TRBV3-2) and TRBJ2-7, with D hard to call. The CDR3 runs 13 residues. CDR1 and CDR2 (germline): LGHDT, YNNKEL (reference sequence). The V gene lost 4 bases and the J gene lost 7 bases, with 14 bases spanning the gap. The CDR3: CASSPLSPPEQYF. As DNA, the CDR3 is TGTGCCAGCAGCCCTCTTTCTCCCCCTGAGCAGTACTTC.

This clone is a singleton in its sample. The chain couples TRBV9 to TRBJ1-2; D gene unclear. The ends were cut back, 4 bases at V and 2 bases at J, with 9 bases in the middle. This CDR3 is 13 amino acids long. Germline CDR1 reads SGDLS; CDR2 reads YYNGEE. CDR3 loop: CASSPDPNYGYTF. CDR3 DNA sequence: TGTGCCAGCAGCCCCGACCCCAACTATGGCTACACCTTC.

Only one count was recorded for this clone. The CDR3 spells CASSRDRGITEAFF. DNA for the CDR3: TGTGCCAGCTCAAGGGACAGGGGCATCACTGAAGCTTTCTTT. This chain joins TRBV18 and TRBJ1-1; TRBD1 agrees at 10 bases. This CDR3 contains 14 residues. Germline CDR1 and CDR2: KGHSH and LQKENI. With V trimmed by 5 bases and J by 4 bases, 4 bases remained unmatched.

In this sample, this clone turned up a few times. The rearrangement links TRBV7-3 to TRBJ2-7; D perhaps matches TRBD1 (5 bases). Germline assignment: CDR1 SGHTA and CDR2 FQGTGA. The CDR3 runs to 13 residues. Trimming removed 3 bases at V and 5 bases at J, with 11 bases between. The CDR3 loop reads CASSLVAGNEQYF. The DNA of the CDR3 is TGTGCCAGCAGCTTGGTTGCAGGGAACGAGCAGTACTTC.

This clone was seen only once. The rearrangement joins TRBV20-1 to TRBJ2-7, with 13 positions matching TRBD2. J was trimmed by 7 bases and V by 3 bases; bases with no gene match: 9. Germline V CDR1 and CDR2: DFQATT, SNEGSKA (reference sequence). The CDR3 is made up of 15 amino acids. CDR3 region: CSASPTSGRAREQYF. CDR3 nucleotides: TGCAGTGCTAGTCCTACTAGCGGGAGGGCAAGGGAGCAGTACTTC.

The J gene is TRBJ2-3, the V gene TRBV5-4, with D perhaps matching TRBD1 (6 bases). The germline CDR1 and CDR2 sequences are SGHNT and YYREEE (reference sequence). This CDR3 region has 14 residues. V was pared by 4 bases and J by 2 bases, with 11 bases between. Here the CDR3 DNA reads TGTGCCAGCAGCCTCAGGGGAAACACAGATACGCAGTATTTT. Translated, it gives CASSLRGNTDTQYF.

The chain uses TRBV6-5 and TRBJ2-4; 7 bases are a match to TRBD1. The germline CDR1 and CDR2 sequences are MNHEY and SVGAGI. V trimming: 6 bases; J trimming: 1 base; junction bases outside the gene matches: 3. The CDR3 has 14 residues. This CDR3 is CASSRQGAKNIQYF. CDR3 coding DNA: TGTGCCAGCAGCAGACAGGGCGCCAAAAACATTCAGTACTTC.

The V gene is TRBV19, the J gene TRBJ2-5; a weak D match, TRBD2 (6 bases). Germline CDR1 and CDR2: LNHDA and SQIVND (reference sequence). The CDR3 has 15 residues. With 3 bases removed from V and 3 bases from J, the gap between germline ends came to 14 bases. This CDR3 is CASSISAGRKETQYF. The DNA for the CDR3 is TGTGCCAGTAGTATTAGTGCGGGGAGGAAAGAGACCCAGTACTTC.

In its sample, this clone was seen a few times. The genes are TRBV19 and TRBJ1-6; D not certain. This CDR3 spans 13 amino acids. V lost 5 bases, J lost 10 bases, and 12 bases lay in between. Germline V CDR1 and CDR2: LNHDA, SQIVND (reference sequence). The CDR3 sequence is CASSPNGQSPLHF. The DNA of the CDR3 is TGTGCCAGTAGTCCCAATGGTCAATCACCCCTCCACTTT.